This entry lists 8 T cell receptor beta chains sequenced from one sample in a study of T cells in Graves' hyperthyroidism and ophthalmopathy. RNA transcripts served as the template for amplifying TCR beta CDR3 regions. First-round RT-PCR of the TCR CDR3 relied on the HTBI primer set. In TCRdb, the multiplex PCR reads were re-called with MiXCR into one record per CDR3 protein. Seen here are under 400,000 distinct CDR3 sequences, approximately 22% observed once, and the top ten hold 50%. Sequencing used blood. These TCRs come from a woman aged 45 to 65 with Graves' hyperthyroidism.

This clonotype was observed many times. J is TRBJ2-2 and V is TRBV5-1, with 9 bases fitting TRBD1. The CDR3 consists of 15 residues. The ends lost 4 bases at V and 1 base at J; junction bases unmatched: 2. Germline lookup yields CDR1 SGHRS and CDR2 YFSETQ. CDR3 DNA: TGCGCCAGCAGCCGGGGACAGGGGAACACCGGGGAGCTGTTTTTT. Protein product: CASSRGQGNTGELFF.

The rearrangement joins TRBV29-1 to TRBJ2-7, with D perhaps TRBD1 (6 bases). Germline assignment: CDR1 SQVTM and CDR2 ANQGSEA. V was shortened by 6 bases and J by 0 bases, with 9 bases between the two germline ends. The CDR3 spans 12 residues. Here the CDR3 reads CSVQTGSYEQYF. The CDR3 DNA follows: TGCAGCGTCCAGACAGGCTCCTACGAGCAGTACTTC.

The sample holds many counts of this clonotype. DNA for the CDR3: TGTGCCAGCAGTCAATATACCCCCGGCGGGGGGGGCACAGATACGCAGTATTTT. It specifies CASSQYTPGGGGTDTQYF. V and J are TRBV6-1 and TRBJ2-3; 9 bases match TRBD2. The ends lost 5 bases at V and 1 base at J; junction bases unmatched: 13. Germline loops: CDR1 MNHNS, CDR2 SASEGT. The CDR3 spans 18 residues.

This clonotype was counted between two and nine times. This rearrangement joins TRBV7-2 to TRBJ1-3, with 9 bases lining up with TRBD1. Germline-derived CDR1 and CDR2 are SGHTA and FQGNSA. The CDR3 sequence is 14 residues long. V was pared by 1 base and J by 11 bases, with 6 bases of the junction left unmatched. The CDR3 sequence is CASSLEGQGRAIYF. CDR3 coding DNA: TGTGCCAGCAGCTTAGAGGGACAGGGAAGGGCCATATATTTT.

At least ten counts were recorded for this clonotype. The chain links TRBV2 to TRBJ2-2; 8 bases match TRBD1. V lost 7 bases, J lost 6 bases, and 10 bases stayed unmatched. Germline V CDR1 and CDR2: SNHLY, FYNNEI. The CDR3 runs 15 residues. The CDR3 DNA is TGTGCCAGCAAGATACAGGGGGTGCGGTCCGGGGAGCTGTTTTTT. Translating gives CASKIQGVRSGELFF.

Ten or more counts support this clonotype. The chain recombines TRBV5-6 with TRBJ1-4, with D possibly being TRBD1 (5 bases). The length of the CDR3 is 14 residues. V was cut by 3 bases and J by 8 bases, with 14 bases left in between. Germline values: CDR1 SGHDT, CDR2 YYEEEE. The CDR3 is CASSSQGGNEKLFF. DNA for the CDR3: TGTGCCAGCAGCTCTCAGGGTGGGAACGAAAAACTGTTTTTT. The variable domain in full, completed from reference TRBV5-6 and TRBJ1-4, reads DAGVTQSPTHLIKTRGQQVTLRCSPKSGHDTVSWYQQALGQGPQFIFQYYEEEERQRGNFPDRFSGHQFPNYSSELNVNALLLGDSALYLCASSSQGGNEKLFFGSGTQLSVL.

This clonotype was picked up a small number of times. The rearrangement joins TRBV19 to TRBJ1-2; D call uncertain. Germline V gene data show CDR1 as LNHDA and CDR2 as SQIVND (reference sequence). V was pared by 6 bases and J by 5 bases, with 19 bases between. The CDR3 is 15 residues long. In DNA, the CDR3 is TGTGCCAGTAGATCCCTCGTGGATCTGGGTTATGGCTACACCTTC. It codes for CASRSLVDLGYGYTF.

This sequence joins TRBV6-1 and TRBJ2-3; unclear D gene. V was clipped by 1 base and J by 3 bases, with 14 bases between them. The CDR3 is made up of 16 amino acids. Germline V CDR1 and CDR2: MNHNS, SASEGT. The CDR3 region has the DNA TGTGCCAGCAGTGAAGTTTTTAGCCGTTTAACAGATACGCAGTATTTT. Protein product: CASSEVFSRLTDTQYF.